This T cell receptor (beta chain) was recorded in a study of cytomegalovirus exposure and HLA in healthy donors. The study, taken as a whole, reports: Later analysis found that TCR beta chains associated with HLA were more clonally expanded than other, equally common chains. A later analysis reportedly found fewer N-insertions in an Asian-associated ancestry cluster than the approximately 700-donor mean. In a later analysis, the majority of CMV-associated beta chains seemingly showed HLA restriction. Among TCR beta chains, those listed as cytomegalovirus-associated numbered some 160.

Primers: 60 Vbeta forward and 13 Jbeta reverse. Data came from immunoSEQ multiplex PCR; TCRdb stores just in-frame clones and leaves some out. The sample has over 120,000 clones, more than 8% seen once. V gave up 4 bases and J gave up 3 bases, with 9 bases separating them. The CDR3 runs 14 residues. Germline assignment: CDR1 KGHSY and CDR2 FQNENV. A remark on this clone: What it recognizes is unknown.

The source of this sequence is a man aged 45-60 years in good health and CMV-seronegative. Sequencing was performed on PBMCs. The chain is built from TRBV16 and TRBJ1-4; no firm D call. The CDR3 region is CASSPRRPNEKLFF. The CDR3 DNA is TGTGCCAGCAGCCCCCGGAGGCCTAATGAAAAACTGTTTTTT.